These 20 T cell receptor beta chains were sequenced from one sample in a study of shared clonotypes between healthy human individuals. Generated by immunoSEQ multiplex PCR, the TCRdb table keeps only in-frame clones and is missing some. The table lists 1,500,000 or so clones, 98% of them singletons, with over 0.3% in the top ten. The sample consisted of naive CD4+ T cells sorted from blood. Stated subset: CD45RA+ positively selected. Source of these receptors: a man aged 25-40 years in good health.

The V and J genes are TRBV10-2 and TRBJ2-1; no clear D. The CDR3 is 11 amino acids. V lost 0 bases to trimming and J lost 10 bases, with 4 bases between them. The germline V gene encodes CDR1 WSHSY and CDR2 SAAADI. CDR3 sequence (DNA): TGCGCCAGCAGTGAGTCACAGGAGCAGTTCTTC. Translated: CASSESQEQFF.

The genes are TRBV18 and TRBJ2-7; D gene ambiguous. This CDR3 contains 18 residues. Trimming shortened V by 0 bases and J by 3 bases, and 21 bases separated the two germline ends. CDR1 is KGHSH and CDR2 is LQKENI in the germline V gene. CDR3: CASSPPGTPGLQVYEQYF. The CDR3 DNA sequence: TGTGCCAGCTCACCACCGGGCACCCCAGGCCTACAAGTCTACGAGCAGTACTTC. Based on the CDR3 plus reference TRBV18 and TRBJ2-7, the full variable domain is NAGVMQNPRHLVRRRGQEARLRCSPMKGHSHVYWYRQLPEEGLKFMVYLQKENIIDESGMPKERFSAEFPKEGPSILRIQQVVRGDSAAYFCASSPPGTPGLQVYEQYFGPGTRLTVT.

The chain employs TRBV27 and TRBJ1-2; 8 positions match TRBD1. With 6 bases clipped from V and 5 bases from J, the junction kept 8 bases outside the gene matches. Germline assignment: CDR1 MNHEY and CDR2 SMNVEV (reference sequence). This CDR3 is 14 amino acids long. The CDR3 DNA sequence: TGTGCCAGCAGAACAGGGGGATCTGGGTATGGCTACACCTTC. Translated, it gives CASRTGGSGYGYTF.

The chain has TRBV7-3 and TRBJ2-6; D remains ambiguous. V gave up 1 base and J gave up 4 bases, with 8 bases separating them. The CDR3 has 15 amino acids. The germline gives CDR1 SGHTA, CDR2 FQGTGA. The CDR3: CASSLNPLGANVLTF. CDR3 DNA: TGTGCCAGCAGCTTAAATCCTCTCGGGGCCAACGTCCTGACTTTC.

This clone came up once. The CDR3 DNA sequence: TGTGCCAGCAGCCAAGGCCCTTGGCAGTACTTC. Its protein is CASSQGPWQYF. The chain uses TRBV14 and TRBJ2-7; no reliable D call. The CDR3 has 11 amino acids. Trimming removed 1 base at V and 9 bases at J, with 7 bases between. The germline V gene encodes CDR1 SGHDN and CDR2 FVKESK.

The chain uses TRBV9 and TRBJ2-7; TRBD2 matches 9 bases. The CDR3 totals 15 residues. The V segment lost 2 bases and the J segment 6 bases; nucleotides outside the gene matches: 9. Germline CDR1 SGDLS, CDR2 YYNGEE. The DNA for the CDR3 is TGTGCCAGCAGCGTCACTACTAGCGGGTTTAGCGAGCAGTACTTC. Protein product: CASSVTTSGFSEQYF.

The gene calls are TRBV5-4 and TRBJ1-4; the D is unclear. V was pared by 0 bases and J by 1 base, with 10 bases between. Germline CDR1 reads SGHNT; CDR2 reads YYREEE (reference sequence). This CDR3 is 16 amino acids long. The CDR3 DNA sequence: TGTGCCAGCAGCTTGGCCCCCAGCAGAACTAATGAAAAACTGTTTTTT. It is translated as CASSLAPSRTNEKLFF.

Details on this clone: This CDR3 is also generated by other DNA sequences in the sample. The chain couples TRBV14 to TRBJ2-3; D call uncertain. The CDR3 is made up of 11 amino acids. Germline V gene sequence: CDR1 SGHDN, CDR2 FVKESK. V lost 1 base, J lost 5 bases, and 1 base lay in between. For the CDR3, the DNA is TGTGCCAGCAGCCAAGGAGATACGCAGTATTTT. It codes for CASSQGDTQYF. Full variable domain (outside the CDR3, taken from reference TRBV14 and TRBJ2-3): EAGVTQFPSHSVIEKGQTVTLRCDPISGHDNLYWYRRVMGKEIKFLLHFVKESKQDESGMPNNRFLAERTGGTYSTLKVQPAELEDSGVYFCASSQGDTQYFGPGTRLTVL.

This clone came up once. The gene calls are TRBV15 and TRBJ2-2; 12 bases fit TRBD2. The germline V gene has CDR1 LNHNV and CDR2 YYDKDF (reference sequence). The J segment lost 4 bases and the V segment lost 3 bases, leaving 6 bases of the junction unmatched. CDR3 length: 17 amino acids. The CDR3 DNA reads TGTGCCACCAGCAGTCTCGGGACTAGCGGGCCCACCGGGGAGCTGTTTTTT. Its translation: CATSSLGTSGPTGELFF.

The CDR3 bases are TGTGCCAGCAGTAGCACTAGAATCGGCGAGCAGTACTTC. This gives the protein CASSSTRIGEQYF. The rearrangement joins TRBV6-5 to TRBJ2-7, with D possibly matching TRBD2 (5 bases). The V end lost 5 bases, the J end lost 6 bases, and 14 bases lay between the germline ends. The CDR3 has 13 amino acids. Germline CDR1 is MNHEY and CDR2 is SVGAGI.

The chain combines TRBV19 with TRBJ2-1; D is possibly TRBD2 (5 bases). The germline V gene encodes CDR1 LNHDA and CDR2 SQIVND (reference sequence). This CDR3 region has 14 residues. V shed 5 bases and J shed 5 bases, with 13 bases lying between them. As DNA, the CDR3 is TGTGCCAGTAGTCCCTCTTGGACTGACAATGAGCAGTTCTTC. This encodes CASSPSWTDNEQFF.

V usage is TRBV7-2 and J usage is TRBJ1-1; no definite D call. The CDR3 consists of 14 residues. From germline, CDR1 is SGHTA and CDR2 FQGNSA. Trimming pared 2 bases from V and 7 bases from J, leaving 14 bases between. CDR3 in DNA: TGTGCCAGCAGCTTAATAAGGAGCCGAAATGAAGCTTTCTTT. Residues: CASSLIRSRNEAFF.

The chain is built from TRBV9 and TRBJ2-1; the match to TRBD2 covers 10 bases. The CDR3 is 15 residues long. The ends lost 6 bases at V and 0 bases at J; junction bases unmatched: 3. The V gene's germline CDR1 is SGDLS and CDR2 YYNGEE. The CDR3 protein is CASNPSGSSYNEQFF. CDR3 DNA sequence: TGTGCCAGCAACCCTAGCGGGAGCTCCTACAATGAGCAGTTCTTC.

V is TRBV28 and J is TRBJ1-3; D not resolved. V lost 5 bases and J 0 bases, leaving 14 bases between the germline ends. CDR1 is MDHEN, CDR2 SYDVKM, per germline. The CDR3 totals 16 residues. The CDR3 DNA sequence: TGTGCCAGCAGTGCCCCAGGAGGAATCTCTGGAAACACCATATATTTT. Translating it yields CASSAPGGISGNTIYF. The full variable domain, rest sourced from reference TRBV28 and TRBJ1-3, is DVKVTQSSRYLVKRTGEKVFLECVQDMDHENMFWYRQDPGLGLRLIYFSYDVKMKEKGDIPEGYSVSREKKERFSLILESASTNQTSMYLCASSAPGGISGNTIYFGEGSWLTVV.

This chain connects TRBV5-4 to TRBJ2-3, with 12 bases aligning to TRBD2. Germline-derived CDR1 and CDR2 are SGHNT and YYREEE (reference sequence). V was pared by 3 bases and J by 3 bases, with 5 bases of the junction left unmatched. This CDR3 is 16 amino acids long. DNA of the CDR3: TGTGCCAGCAGCTCGCGGACTAGCGGGACGACAGATACGCAGTATTTT. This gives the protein CASSSRTSGTTDTQYF.

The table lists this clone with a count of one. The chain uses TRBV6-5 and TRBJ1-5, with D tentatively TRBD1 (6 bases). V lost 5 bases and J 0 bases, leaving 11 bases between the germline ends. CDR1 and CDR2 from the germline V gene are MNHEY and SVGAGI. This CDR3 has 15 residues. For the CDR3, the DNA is TGTGCCAGCAGTCCCGGCAGGGGTAGCAATCAGCCCCAGCATTTT. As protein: CASSPGRGSNQPQHF.

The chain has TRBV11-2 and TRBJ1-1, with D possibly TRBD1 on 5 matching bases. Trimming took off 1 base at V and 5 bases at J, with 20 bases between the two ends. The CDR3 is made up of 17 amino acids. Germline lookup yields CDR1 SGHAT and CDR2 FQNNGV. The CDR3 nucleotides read TGTGCCAGCAGCTTAGGCCTCCAGGGCGGGGGTTGGACTGAAGCTTTCTTT. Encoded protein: CASSLGLQGGGWTEAFF.

The DNA for the CDR3 is TGTGCCAGTGGATCAGGGGGCCCAAACACTGAAGCTTTCTTT. Translating it yields CASGSGGPNTEAFF. The rearrangement uses TRBV19 and TRBJ1-1; TRBD1 agrees at 8 bases. V dropped 8 bases and J dropped 2; count of bases not matched to a gene: 7. The CDR3 sequence is 14 residues long. The V gene's germline CDR1 is LNHDA and CDR2 SQIVND (reference sequence).

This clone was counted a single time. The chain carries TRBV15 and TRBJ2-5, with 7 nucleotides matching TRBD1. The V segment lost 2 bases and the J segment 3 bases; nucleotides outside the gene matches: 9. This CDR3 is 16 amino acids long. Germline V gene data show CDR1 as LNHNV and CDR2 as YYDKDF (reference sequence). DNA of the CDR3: TGTGCCACCAGCAGAAACTACAGGGGAGAGGAAGAGACCCAGTACTTC. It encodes CATSRNYRGEEETQYF.

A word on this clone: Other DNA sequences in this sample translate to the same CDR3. In DNA form, the CDR3 reads TGTGCCAGCAGTTACAGAGATACGCAGTATTTT. This sequence encodes CASSYRDTQYF. The chain carries TRBV6-5 and TRBJ2-3; no definite D call. This CDR3 region has 11 residues. The V and J ends lost 2 bases and 5 bases respectively, with 2 bases between them. The germline V gene has CDR1 MNHEY and CDR2 SVGAGI.